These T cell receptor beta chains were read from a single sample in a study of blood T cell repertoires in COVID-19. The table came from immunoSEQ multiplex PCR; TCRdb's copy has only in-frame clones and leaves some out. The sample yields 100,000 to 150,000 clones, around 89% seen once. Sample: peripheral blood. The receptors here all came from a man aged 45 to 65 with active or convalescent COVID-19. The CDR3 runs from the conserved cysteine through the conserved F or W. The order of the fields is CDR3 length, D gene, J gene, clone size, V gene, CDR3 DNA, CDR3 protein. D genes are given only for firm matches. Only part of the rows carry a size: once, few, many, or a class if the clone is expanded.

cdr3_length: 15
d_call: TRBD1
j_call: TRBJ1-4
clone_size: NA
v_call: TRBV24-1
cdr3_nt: TGTGCCACCAGTGACCCCGGGACAGGGTATGAAAAACTGTTTTTT
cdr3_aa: CATSDPGTGYEKLFF

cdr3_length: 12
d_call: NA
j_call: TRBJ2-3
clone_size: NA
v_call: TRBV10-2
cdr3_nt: TGCGCCAGCAGTGTTAGGGGGGATACGCAGTATTTT
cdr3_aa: CASSVRGDTQYF

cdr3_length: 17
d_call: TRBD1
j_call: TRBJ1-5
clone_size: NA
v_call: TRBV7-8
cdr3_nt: TGTGCCAGCAGCTTATATGGGACAGGGACACTTAATCAGCCCCAGCATTTT
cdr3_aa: CASSLYGTGTLNQPQHF

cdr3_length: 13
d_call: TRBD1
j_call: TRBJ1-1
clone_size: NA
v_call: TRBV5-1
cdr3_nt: TGCGCCAGCAGCTTAAAGGGGGCAAATGAAGCTTTCTTT
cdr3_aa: CASSLKGANEAFF

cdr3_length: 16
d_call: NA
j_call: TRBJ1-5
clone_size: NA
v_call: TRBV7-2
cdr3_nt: TGTGCCAGCAGCTTAGCGATTGGGAGTGAGGTTCCGCCCCAGCATTTT
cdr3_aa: CASSLAIGSEVPPQHF

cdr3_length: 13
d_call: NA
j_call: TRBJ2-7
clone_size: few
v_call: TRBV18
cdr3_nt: TGTGCCAGCTCAGACAGGTCAGACTACGAGCAGTACTTC
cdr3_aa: CASSDRSDYEQYF

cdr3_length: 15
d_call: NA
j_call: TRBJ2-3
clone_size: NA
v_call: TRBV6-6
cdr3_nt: TGTGCCAGCTTGGGGCGGGACCCTAGCACAGATACGCAGTATTTT
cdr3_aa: CASLGRDPSTDTQYF

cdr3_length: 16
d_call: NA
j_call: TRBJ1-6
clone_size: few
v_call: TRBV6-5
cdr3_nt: TGTGCCAGCAGTTACGACGCGGGGCTCTATAATTCACCCCTCCACTTT
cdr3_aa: CASSYDAGLYNSPLHF

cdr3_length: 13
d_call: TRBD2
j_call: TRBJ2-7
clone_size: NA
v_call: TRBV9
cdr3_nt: TGTGCCAGCAGCGGACTAGCGAACTACGAGCAGTACTTC
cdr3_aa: CASSGLANYEQYF

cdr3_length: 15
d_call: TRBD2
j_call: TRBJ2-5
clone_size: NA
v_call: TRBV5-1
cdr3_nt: TGCGCCAGCAGCTTAGCGGGAGGGAACAAAGAGACCCAGTACTTC
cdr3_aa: CASSLAGGNKETQYF

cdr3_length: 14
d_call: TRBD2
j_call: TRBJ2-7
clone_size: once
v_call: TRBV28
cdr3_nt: TGTGCCAGCACCGGGACTAGCGGGGATTACGAGCAGTACTTC
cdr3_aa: CASTGTSGDYEQYF

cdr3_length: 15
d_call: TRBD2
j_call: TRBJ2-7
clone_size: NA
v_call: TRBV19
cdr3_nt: TGTGCCAGTACGTTCGGGGCTAGCGGCCTCTACGAGCAGTACTTC
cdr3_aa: CASTFGASGLYEQYF

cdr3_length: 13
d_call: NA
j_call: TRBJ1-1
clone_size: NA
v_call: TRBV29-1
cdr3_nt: TGCAGCGTTGGAGGCAGGGGGAACACTGAAGCTTTCTTT
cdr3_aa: CSVGGRGNTEAFF

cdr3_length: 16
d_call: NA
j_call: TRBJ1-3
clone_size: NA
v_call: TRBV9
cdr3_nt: TGTGCCAGCAGCGTAGGGTCCAGAGGCTCTGGAAACACCATATATTTT
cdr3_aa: CASSVGSRGSGNTIYF

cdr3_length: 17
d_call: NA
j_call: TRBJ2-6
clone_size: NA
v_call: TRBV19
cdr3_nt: TGTGCCAGTAGTCGGGGTCTGGGTTCTTCTGGGGCCAACGTCCTGACTTTC
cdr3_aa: CASSRGLGSSGANVLTF

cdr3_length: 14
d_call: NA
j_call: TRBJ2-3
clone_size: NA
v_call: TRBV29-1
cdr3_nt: TGCAGCAGCTGGGGCTCAACGGGCACAGATACGCAGTATTTT
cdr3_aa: CSSWGSTGTDTQYF

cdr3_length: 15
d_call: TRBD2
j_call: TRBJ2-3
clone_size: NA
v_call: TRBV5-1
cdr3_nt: TGCGCCAGCAGCCCCAGGACTAGCGGGACAGATACGCAGTATTTT
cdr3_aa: CASSPRTSGTDTQYF

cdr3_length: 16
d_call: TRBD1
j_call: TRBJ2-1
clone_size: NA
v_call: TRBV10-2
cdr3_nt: TGCGCCAGCAGTGAGGCCGGGACAGGGTTGTACAATGAGCAGTTCTTC
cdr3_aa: CASSEAGTGLYNEQFF

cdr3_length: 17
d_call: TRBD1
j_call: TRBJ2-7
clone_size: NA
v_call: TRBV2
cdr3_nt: TGTGCCAGCAGGCGCACCATTCCGGGACAGGATGGCTACGAGCAGTACTTC
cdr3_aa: CASRRTIPGQDGYEQYF

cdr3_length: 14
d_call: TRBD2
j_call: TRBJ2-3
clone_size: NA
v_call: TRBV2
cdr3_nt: TGTGCCAGCAAACTAGCGGGGGGGCTAGATACGCAGTATTTT
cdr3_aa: CASKLAGGLDTQYF

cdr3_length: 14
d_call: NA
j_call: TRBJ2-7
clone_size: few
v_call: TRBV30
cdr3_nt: TGTGCCTGGAGTGTTAAGGCAGGCTCCTACGAGCAGTACTTC
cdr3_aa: CAWSVKAGSYEQYF

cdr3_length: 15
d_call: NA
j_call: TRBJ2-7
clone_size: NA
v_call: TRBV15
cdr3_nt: TGTGCCACCAGCAGAGAGGAGGTCAGCTCCTACGAGCAGTACTTC
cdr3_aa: CATSREEVSSYEQYF

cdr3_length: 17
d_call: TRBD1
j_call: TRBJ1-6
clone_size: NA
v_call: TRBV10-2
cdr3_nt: TGCGCCAGCACGCCAGCGGACAGGGGCGTATATAATTCACCCCTCCACTTT
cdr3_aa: CASTPADRGVYNSPLHF

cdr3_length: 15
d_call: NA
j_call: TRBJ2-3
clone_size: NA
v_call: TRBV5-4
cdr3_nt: TGTGCCAGCAGCCTGGGACTGACTAGCACAGATACGCAGTATTTT
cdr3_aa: CASSLGLTSTDTQYF

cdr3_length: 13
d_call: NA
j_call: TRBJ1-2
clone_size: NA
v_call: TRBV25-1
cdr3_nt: TGTGCCAGCAGTGAACCGGGAAACTATGGCTACACCTTC
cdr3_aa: CASSEPGNYGYTF

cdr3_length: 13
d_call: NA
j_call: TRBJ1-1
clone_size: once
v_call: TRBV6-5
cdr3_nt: TGTGCCAGCAGGAGGTCGGGGGACACTGAAGCTTTCTTT
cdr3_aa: CASRRSGDTEAFF

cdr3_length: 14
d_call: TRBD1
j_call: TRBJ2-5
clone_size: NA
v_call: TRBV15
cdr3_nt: TGTGCCACCCTTCTCCAGGGGGTCCAAGAGACCCAGTACTTC
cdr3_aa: CATLLQGVQETQYF

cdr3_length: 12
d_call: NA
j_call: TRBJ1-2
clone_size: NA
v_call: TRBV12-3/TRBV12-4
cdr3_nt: TGTGCCAGCAGTTCGGGAGTGGGAGGCTACACCTTC
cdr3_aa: CASSSGVGGYTF

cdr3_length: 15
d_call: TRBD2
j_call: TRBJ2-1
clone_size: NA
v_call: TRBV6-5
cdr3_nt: TGTGCCAGCAGGAGTACCGGGGGGAAGAACAATGAGCAGTTCTTC
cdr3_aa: CASRSTGGKNNEQFF

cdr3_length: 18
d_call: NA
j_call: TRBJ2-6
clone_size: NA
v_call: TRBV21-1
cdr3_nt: TGTGCCAGCAGCATTCGAACCGACTTACGCGGCGGGGCCAACGTCCTGACTTTC
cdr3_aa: CASSIRTDLRGGANVLTF

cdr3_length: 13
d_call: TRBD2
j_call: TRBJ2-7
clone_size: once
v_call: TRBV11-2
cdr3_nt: TGTGCCAGCAGCTTAGTTGCGGGGGATTGGCAGTACTTC
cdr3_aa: CASSLVAGDWQYF

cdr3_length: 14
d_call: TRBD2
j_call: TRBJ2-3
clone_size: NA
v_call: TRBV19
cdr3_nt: TGTGCCAGTAGTAACGGACTAGCCCCAGATACGCAGTATTTT
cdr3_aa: CASSNGLAPDTQYF

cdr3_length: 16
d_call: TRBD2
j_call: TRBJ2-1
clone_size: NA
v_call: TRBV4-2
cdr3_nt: TGTGCCAGCAGCAAAGGGACTAGCGGGGGATACAATGAGCAGTTCTTC
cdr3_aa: CASSKGTSGGYNEQFF

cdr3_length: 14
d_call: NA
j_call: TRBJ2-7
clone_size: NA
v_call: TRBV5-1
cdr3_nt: TGCGCCAGCAGCTTGGAGAGGCGCTCCTACGAGCAGTACTTC
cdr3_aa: CASSLERRSYEQYF

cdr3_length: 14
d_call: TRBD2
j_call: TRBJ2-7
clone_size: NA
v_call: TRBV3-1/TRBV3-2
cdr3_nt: TGTGCCAGCAGCCAATACCCCCCGGGAGGTGGGCAGTACTTC
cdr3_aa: CASSQYPPGGGQYF

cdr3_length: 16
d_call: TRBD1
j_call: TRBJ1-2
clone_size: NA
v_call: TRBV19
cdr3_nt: TGTGCCAGTAGCATCGGGACAGACAGCAGCTCCTATGGCTACACCTTC
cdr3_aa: CASSIGTDSSSYGYTF

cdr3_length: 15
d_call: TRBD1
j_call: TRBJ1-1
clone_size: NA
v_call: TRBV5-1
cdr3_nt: TGCGCCAGCAGCTTGGTGGCAGGGGGCAGGACTGAAGCTTTCTTT
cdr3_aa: CASSLVAGGRTEAFF